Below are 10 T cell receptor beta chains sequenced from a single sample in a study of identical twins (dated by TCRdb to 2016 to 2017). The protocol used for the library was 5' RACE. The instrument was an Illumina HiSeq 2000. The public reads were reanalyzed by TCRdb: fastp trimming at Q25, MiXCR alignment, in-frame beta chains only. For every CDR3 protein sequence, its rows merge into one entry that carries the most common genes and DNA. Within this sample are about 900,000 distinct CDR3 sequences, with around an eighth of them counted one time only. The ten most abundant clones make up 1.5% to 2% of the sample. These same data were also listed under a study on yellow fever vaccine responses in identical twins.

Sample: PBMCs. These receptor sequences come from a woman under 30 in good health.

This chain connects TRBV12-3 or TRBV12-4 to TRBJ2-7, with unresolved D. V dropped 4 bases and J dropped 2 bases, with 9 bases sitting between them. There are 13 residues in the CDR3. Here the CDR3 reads CASSYNFPYEQYF. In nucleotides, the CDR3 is TGTGCCAGCAGTTACAACTTCCCCTACGAGCAGTACTTC.

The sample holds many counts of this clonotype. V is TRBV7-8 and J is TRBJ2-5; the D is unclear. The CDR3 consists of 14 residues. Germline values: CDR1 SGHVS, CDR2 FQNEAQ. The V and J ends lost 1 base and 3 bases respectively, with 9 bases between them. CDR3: CASSLDHWEETQYF. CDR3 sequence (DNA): TGTGCCAGCAGCTTAGATCACTGGGAAGAGACCCAGTACTTC.

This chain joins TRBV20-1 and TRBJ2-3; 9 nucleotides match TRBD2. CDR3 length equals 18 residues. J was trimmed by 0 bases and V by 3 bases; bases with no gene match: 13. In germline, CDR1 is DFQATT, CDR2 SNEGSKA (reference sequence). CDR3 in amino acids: CSASGSGGASTSTDTQYF. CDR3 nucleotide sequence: TGCAGTGCTAGTGGTAGCGGGGGAGCCTCCACTAGCACAGATACGCAGTATTTT.

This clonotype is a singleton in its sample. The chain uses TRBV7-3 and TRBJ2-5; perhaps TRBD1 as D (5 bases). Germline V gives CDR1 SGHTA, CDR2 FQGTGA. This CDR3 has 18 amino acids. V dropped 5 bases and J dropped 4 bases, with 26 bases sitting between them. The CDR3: CASSRSLKITGQGETQYF. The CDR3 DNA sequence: TGTGCCAGCAGCCGCTCTTTAAAGATCACAGGCCAGGGAGAGACCCAGTACTTC.

CDR3 in amino acids: CASSPHTGVTPSTQYF. The CDR3 coding sequence is TGTGCCAGCAGCCCCCATACAGGGGTAACTCCTTCAACGCAGTATTTT. The J gene is TRBJ2-3, the V gene TRBV7-9, with 7 bases that match TRBD1. Germline-derived CDR1 and CDR2 are SEHNR and FQNEAQ (reference sequence). This CDR3 comprises 16 residues. Losses at the gene ends were 5 bases for V and 9 bases for J; bases not matched to a gene: 17.

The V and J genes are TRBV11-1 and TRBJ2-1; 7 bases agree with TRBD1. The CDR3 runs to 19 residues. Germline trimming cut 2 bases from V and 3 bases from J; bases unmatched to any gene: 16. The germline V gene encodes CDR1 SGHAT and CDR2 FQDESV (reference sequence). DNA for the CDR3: TGTGCCAGCAGCTTAAGGCCTCTGACAGGGCAACCCCTCTACAATGAGCAGTTCTTC. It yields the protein CASSLRPLTGQPLYNEQFF.

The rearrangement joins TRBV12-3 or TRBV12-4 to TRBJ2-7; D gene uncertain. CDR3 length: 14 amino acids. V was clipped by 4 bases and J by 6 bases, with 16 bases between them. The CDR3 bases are TGTGCCAGCAGTTCCCGTTGGTCCGTGGGCGAGCAGTACTTC. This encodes CASSSRWSVGEQYF.

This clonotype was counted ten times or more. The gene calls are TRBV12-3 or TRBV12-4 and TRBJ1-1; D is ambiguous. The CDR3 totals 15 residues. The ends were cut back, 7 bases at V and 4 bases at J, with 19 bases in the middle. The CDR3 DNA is TGTGCCAGCAAACCTGGTATTCCTCGGCCCACTGAAGCTTTCTTT. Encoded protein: CASKPGIPRPTEAFF.

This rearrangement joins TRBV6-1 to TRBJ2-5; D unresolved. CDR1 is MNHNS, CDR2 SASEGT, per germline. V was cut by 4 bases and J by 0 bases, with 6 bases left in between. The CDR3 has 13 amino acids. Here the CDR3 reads CASSVIHQETQYF. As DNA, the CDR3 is TGTGCCAGCAGTGTTATTCACCAAGAGACCCAGTACTTC.

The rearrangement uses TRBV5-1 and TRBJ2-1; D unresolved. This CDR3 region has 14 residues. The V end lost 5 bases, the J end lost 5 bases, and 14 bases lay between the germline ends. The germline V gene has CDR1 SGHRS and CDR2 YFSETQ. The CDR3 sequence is CASSLSQADNEQFF. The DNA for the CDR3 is TGCGCCAGCAGTTTATCCCAAGCCGACAATGAGCAGTTCTTC. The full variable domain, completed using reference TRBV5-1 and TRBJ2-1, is KAGVTQTPRYLIKTRGQQVTLSCSPISGHRSVSWYQQTPGQGLQFLFEYFSETQRNKGNFPGRFSGRQFSNSRSEMNVSTLELGDSALYLCASSLSQADNEQFFGPGTRLTVL.